This T cell receptor beta chain was observed in a study of cytomegalovirus exposure and HLA in healthy donors. About the study: Early on, a data release was issued that held 80 million or so unique TCRs from HLA-typed donors.

A word on this clone: The antigen remains undetermined.

This PCR relied on a set of 60 Vbeta primers and 13 Jbeta primers. The authors' processing: Around 11 million shared chains were among the roughly 80 million unique TCR beta chains that a later analysis counted. The method was immunoSEQ multiplex PCR; TCRdb's version includes in-frame clones alone and lacks a portion of them. The V and J calls and clone size were taken over from that table, and D and trimming were inferred from the DNA. The sample consists of 110,000 to 150,000 clones, about four fifths of them appearing once. The CDR3 is made up of 13 amino acids. The V gene end was trimmed by 6 bases and the J gene end by 0 bases; junction bases not matched to a gene: 3. Germline V CDR1 and CDR2: GTSNPN, SVGIG (reference sequence). The study's findings and limits: In vitro work confirmed that a few CMV-associated chains recognize CMV antigens. An apparent linkage of common viral pathogens to several of the most significant clusters emerged in a later analysis.

The source of this sequence is a man aged 40-49 years in good health and CMV-seropositive. Sequenced sample: PBMCs. The V gene is TRBV30, the J gene TRBJ2-5; TRBD1 matches 8 bases. In DNA, the CDR3 is TGTGCCTGCACGGACAGGGACCAAGAGACCCAGTACTTC. Its translation is CACTDRDQETQYF.